Included here is one TCR beta chain sequence, with context. In the source study's methods: It was from reference gene primer amplification that nucleated cell counts were estimated. TCRdb keeps only in-frame clones here, not all; method: immunoSEQ multiplex PCR. That table supplies the V and J calls and clone size; D and trimming were determined from the DNA. The repertoire consists of 65,000 or so clones, with about 81% occurring once and the leading ten covering around 14%. These data belong to a study of blood T cell repertoires in COVID-19. Study at large: Samples came from the United States, Italy and Spain, spanning acute and convalescent COVID-19.

The CDR3 contains 17 residues. V lost 3 bases and J lost 6; bases outside the gene matches: 11. From germline, CDR1 is SGHTA and CDR2 FQGNSA. Input material: peripheral blood. The source of this sequence is a man older than 75 with acute or convalescent COVID-19. This chain connects TRBV7-2 to TRBJ2-7; 13 positions agree with TRBD2. The CDR3 sequence is CASSFTSLTSGGIEQYF. The CDR3 bases are TGTGCCAGCAGCTTTACTAGTCTGACTAGCGGGGGGATCGAGCAGTACTTC.